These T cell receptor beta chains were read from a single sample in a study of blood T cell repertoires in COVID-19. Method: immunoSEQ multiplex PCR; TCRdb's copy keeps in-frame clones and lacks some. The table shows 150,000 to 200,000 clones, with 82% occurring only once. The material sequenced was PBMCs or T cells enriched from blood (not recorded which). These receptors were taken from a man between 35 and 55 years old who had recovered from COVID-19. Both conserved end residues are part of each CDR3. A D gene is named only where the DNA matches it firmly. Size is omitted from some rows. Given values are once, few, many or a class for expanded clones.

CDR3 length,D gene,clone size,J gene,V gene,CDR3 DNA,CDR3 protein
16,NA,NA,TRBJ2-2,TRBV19,TGTGCCAGTAGTATGGTGGCCAGCGGGTCCACCGGGGAGCTGTTTTTT,CASSMVASGSTGELFF
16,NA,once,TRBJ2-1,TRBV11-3,TGTGCCAGCAGCTTAGAAACGGCGGGGTCCTACAATGAGCAGTTCTTC,CASSLETAGSYNEQFF
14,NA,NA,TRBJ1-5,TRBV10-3,TGTGCCATCAGTGAACGGGGGAACGATCAGCCCCAGCATTTT,CAISERGNDQPQHF
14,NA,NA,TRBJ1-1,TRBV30,TGTGCCTGGAGTGTCACAGCTCTTAACACTGAAGCTTTCTTT,CAWSVTALNTEAFF
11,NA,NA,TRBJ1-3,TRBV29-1,TGCAGCGTAAACTATGGAAACACCATATATTTT,CSVNYGNTIYF
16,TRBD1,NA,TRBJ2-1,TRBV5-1,TGCGCCAGCAGCTTGGGGACAGGGGTCTCCTACAATGAGCAGTTCTTC,CASSLGTGVSYNEQFF
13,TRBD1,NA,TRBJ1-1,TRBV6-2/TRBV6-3,TGTGCCAGCAGTCCGGACAGGGTCACTGAAGCTTTCTTT,CASSPDRVTEAFF
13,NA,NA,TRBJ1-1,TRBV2,TGTGCCAGCAGGACAGTCCCGGGCACTGAAGCTTTCTTT,CASRTVPGTEAFF
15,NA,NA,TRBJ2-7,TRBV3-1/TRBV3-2,TGTGCCAGCAGCCAAGTTCTGGAGTTCATGTACGAGCAGTACTTC,CASSQVLEFMYEQYF
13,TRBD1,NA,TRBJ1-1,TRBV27,TGTGCCAGCAGGGGACAGGTGAACACTGAAGCTTTCTTT,CASRGQVNTEAFF
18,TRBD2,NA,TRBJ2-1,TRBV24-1,TGTGCCACCAGTGATCCCGTTAGCGGGAGGGCTCCACACAATGAGCAGTTCTTC,CATSDPVSGRAPHNEQFF
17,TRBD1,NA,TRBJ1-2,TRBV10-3,TGTGCCATCAGTGAGTCGACAGGGCAGGGTTCTCTTTATGGCTACACCTTC,CAISESTGQGSLYGYTF
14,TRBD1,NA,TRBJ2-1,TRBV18,TGTGCCAGCTCACCGGGACAGGGTTTCAATGAGCAGTTCTTC,CASSPGQGFNEQFF
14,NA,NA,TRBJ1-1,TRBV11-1,TGTGCCAGCAGCTCGACAGTGCTAAACACTGAAGCTTTCTTT,CASSSTVLNTEAFF
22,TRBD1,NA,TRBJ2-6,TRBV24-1,TGTGCCACCAGTGTCCCGGGGAGACAGGGGGTAATAATTTGTTCTGGGGCCAACGTCCTGACTTTC,CATSVPGRQGVIICSGANVLTF
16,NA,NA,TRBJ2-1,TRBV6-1,TGTGCCAGCAGTGGGGGCCGGGGGGCGACTTACAATGAGCAGTTCTTC,CASSGGRGATYNEQFF
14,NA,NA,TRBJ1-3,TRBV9,TGTGCCAGCAGCGTAGGGGGCCTCGGGAACACCATATATTTT,CASSVGGLGNTIYF
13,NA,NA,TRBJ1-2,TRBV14,TGTGCCAGCAGCCAAGGAGCAGGGTATGGCTACACCTTC,CASSQGAGYGYTF
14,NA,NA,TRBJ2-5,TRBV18,TGTGCCAGCTCACCAGGCGCAGGACAAGAGACCCAGTACTTC,CASSPGAGQETQYF
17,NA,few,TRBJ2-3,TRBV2,TGTGCCAGCAGGCGCAGCCGCGACGGAGAGAAAGCAGATACGCAGTATTTT,CASRRSRDGEKADTQYF
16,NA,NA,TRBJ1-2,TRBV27,TGTGCCAGCCGCTTCGGCGGGGGACGCTCTAGCTATGGCTACACCTTC,CASRFGGGRSSYGYTF
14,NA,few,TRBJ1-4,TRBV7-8,TGTGCCAGCAGCTCCGGAGCTAATAATGAAAAACTGTTTTTT,CASSSGANNEKLFF
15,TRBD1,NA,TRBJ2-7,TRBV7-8,TGTGCCAGCAGCGTTGGACAGGGGTTAGGTTACGAGCAGTACTTC,CASSVGQGLGYEQYF
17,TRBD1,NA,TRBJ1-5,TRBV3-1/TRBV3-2,TGTGCCAGCAGCCAAGGGTACAGGGGGAATCCGAATCAGCCCCAGCATTTT,CASSQGYRGNPNQPQHF
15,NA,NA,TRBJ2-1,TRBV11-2,TGTGCCAGCAGCTTAGAAATAGCTCCCTACAATGAGCAGTTCTTC,CASSLEIAPYNEQFF
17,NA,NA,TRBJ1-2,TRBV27,TGTGCCAGCAGCCTAACTCTTACCCCGGGTTCCCTCTATGGCTACACCTTC,CASSLTLTPGSLYGYTF
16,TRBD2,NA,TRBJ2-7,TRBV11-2,TGTGCCAGCAGCTTAGGAGCTAGCGGGAGACACTACGAGCAGTACTTC,CASSLGASGRHYEQYF
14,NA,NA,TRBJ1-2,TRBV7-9,TGTGCCAGCAGCCCCCCGTTCGGGGTCGTTGGCTACACCTTC,CASSPPFGVVGYTF
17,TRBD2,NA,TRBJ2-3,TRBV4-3,TGCGCCAGCAGCCAAGATCCTAGCGGGGCGTCGGCAGATACGCAGTATTTT,CASSQDPSGASADTQYF
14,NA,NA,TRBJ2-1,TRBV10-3,TGTGCCATCACAGACAACAGGGAAGGTAATGAGCAGTTCTTC,CAITDNREGNEQFF
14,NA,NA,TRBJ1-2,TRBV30,TGTGCCTGGAGTGGAGGGCCCGACATCTATGGCTACACCTTC,CAWSGGPDIYGYTF
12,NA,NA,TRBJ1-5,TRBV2,TGTGCCAGCAAGGAGGGTAATCAGCCCCAGCATTTT,CASKEGNQPQHF
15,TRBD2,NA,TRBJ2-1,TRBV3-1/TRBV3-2,TGTGCCAGCAGCCACGGGACTAGCGAGTACAATGAGCAGTTCTTC,CASSHGTSEYNEQFF
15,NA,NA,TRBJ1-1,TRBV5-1,TGCGCCAGCAGCTTGGCCCTCTTCGGGGGGGCTGAAGCTTTCTTT,CASSLALFGGAEAFF
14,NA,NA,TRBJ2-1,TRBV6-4,TGTGCCAGCCGGGTCTCATCCCTATACAATGAGCAGTTCTTC,CASRVSSLYNEQFF
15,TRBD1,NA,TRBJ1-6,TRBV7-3,TGTGCCAGCAGCTTAGGGACAGGGCACAATTCACCCCTCCACTTT,CASSLGTGHNSPLHF
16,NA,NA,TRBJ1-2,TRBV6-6,TGTGCCAGCAGTTCCCCCGGGACATCCGCCTATAACGGCTACACCTTC,CASSSPGTSAYNGYTF